The 18 T cell receptor beta chains given below trace back to one sample, sequenced in a study of identical twins. Via MiXCR, TCRdb re-called the 5' RACE reads, giving one row per CDR3 protein. The data hold approximately 1.8 million distinct CDR3 sequences, with about 30% observed a single time. The sample was cord blood. The receptors shown here come from a newborn girl in good health.

This clonotype appeared a few times. This sequence joins TRBV18 and TRBJ2-3, with D perhaps TRBD2 (6 bases). V was shortened by 5 bases and J by 2 bases, with 17 bases between the two germline ends. CDR1 is KGHSH and CDR2 is LQKENI in the germline V gene. The CDR3 has 16 residues. The CDR3 coding sequence is TGTGCCAGCTCAAATCTGGGTAGCGGATTCACAGATACGCAGTATTTT. This codes for CASSNLGSGFTDTQYF.

The rearrangement uses TRBV30 and TRBJ1-1; TRBD1 agrees at 8 bases. The CDR3 is made up of 13 amino acids. Germline V gives CDR1 GTSNPN, CDR2 SVGIG (reference sequence). V gave up 3 bases and J gave up 5 bases; unmatched junction bases: 5. The CDR3 nucleotides are TGTGCCTGGAGCGGGCAGGGGGCGACTGAAGCTTTCTTT. Translation: CAWSGQGATEAFF.

CDR3 coding DNA: TGTGCCAGCAGTGTCGACAGCCCTCTATTGTCAGCCAAAAACATTCAGTACTTC. It is translated as CASSVDSPLLSAKNIQYF. The rearrangement links TRBV5-6 to TRBJ2-4; D is possibly TRBD1 (5 bases). V lost 5 bases and J 0 bases, leaving 21 bases between the germline ends. This CDR3 has 18 amino acids. Germline CDR1 SGHDT, CDR2 YYEEEE.

This clonotype was counted between two and nine times. The V and J genes are TRBV29-1 and TRBJ2-7, with TRBD1 as a possible D gene (6 bases). Trimming took off 8 bases at V and 0 bases at J, with 20 bases between the two ends. Germline V CDR1 and CDR2: SQVTM, ANQGSEA. The CDR3 has 15 amino acids. Here the CDR3 reads CSIRGQDSPSYEQYF. In DNA form, the CDR3 reads TGCAGCATCCGCGGGCAGGACAGCCCCTCCTACGAGCAGTACTTC.

The chain couples TRBV20-1 to TRBJ2-5, with D unresolved. The better agreement between TRBJ2-7 and the DNA end casts doubt on the J call. CDR3 length: 13 amino acids. Germline CDR1 is DFQATT and CDR2 is SNEGSKA (reference sequence). CDR3: CSLYLRSYREQYF. The CDR3 nucleotides are TGCAGTCTCTATTTGAGGTCATACCGCGAGCAGTACTTC.

This clonotype was counted a few times. CDR3 residues: CASSPRTGERETQYF. The CDR3 nucleotides read TGTGCCAGCTCACCGAGGACAGGGGAACGGGAGACCCAGTACTTC. The V and J genes are TRBV18 and TRBJ2-5; 9 bases map to TRBD1. Per the germline V gene, CDR1 is KGHSH and CDR2 is LQKENI. This CDR3 has 15 residues. The V and J ends lost 3 bases and 5 bases, in that order; junction bases with no gene match: 7.

The CDR3 bases are TGTGCCAGCAGCCCTTTGTGGGACGGCGATTACGAGCAGTACTTC. It encodes CASSPLWDGDYEQYF. This chain connects TRBV14 to TRBJ2-7; D assignment may be TRBD1 or TRBD2 (5 bases each). CDR1 and CDR2 (germline): SGHDN, FVKESK. The CDR3 runs 15 residues. V was trimmed by 4 bases and J by 4 bases, leaving 17 bases between them.

The rearrangement uses TRBV5-1 and TRBJ2-1; no reliable D call. Germline values: CDR1 SGHRS, CDR2 YFSETQ. V lost 0 bases and J lost 8, with 9 bases in between. The CDR3 is 13 amino acids. CDR3 DNA: TGCGCCAGCAGCTTGGGTAGCCGGGATGAGCAGTTCTTC. Amino acids: CASSLGSRDEQFF.

The rearrangement joins TRBV20-1 to TRBJ2-5; 10 bases agree with TRBD2. The CDR3 extends over 15 amino acids. V trimming: 5 bases; J trimming: 1 base; junction bases outside the gene matches: 7. Germline CDR1 is DFQATT and CDR2 is SNEGSKA (reference sequence). The CDR3 DNA is TGCAGTGCTCCCCCTAGCGGGGGACCCCAAGAGACCCAGTACTTC. It specifies CSAPPSGGPQETQYF.

The chain links TRBV20-1 to TRBJ1-5; 9 bases are a match to TRBD1. CDR3 length: 15 amino acids. Germline lookup yields CDR1 DFQATT and CDR2 SNEGSKA (reference sequence). The ends lost 3 bases at V and 4 bases at J; junction bases unmatched: 7. CDR3 protein: CSARTRDRVNQPQHF. Written as DNA, the CDR3 is TGCAGTGCTAGGACTCGGGACAGGGTAAATCAGCCCCAGCATTTT.

The J gene is TRBJ1-1, the V gene TRBV3-1; 8 nucleotides match TRBD1. V gave up 4 bases and J gave up 5 bases; unmatched junction bases: 9. This CDR3 region has 15 residues. Germline CDR1 is LGHDT and CDR2 is YNNKEL (reference sequence). The CDR3 nucleotides read TGTGCCAGCAGCCCCCGGCAGGGGGCTGGTACTGAAGCTTTCTTT. It is translated as CASSPRQGAGTEAFF.

This clonotype was observed a few times. The chain is built from TRBV5-8 and TRBJ2-1; 8 bases agree with TRBD2. The germline gives CDR1 SGHTS, CDR2 YDEGEE. After removal of 3 bases from V and 7 bases from J, the junction contained 9 bases not matched to a gene. The CDR3 runs 15 residues. The CDR3 sequence is CASSSLAGSSNEQFF. The CDR3 nucleotides are TGTGCCAGCAGCTCGCTAGCGGGTTCCTCGAATGAGCAGTTCTTC.

This sequence joins TRBV6-1 and TRBJ2-1; weak D call: TRBD2 (6 bases). V was clipped by 4 bases and J by 9 bases, with 19 bases between them. This CDR3 is 15 amino acids long. CDR1 and CDR2 (germline): MNHNS, SASEGT. CDR3 in DNA: TGTGCCAGCAGTGCAACTAGCCGGGGGAGCGGTGAGCAGTTCTTC. It is translated as CASSATSRGSGEQFF.

This clonotype occurred a few times. J is TRBJ1-2 and V is TRBV5-1; tentatively, D is TRBD1 (6 bases). V was cut by 0 bases and J by 4 bases, with 16 bases left in between. Germline V gives CDR1 SGHRS, CDR2 YFSETQ. The CDR3 covers 16 residues. CDR3 DNA sequence: TGCGCCAGCAGCTTGGGTCCCACCGGGACATTCTATGGCTACACCTTC. Translated, it gives CASSLGPTGTFYGYTF.

This clonotype has just a few counts. J is TRBJ2-1 and V is TRBV3-1; D may be TRBD2 (5 bases). Germline V CDR1 and CDR2: LGHDT, YNNKEL (reference sequence). The CDR3 covers 14 residues. Trimming shortened V by 0 bases and J by 10 bases, and 13 bases separated the two germline ends. CDR3 coding DNA: TGTGCCAGCAGCCAAGATAGGGCGGGTCAGGAGCAGTTCTTC. Translation gives CASSQDRAGQEQFF.

The chain employs TRBV20-1 and TRBJ2-2; D uncertain. In germline, CDR1 is DFQATT, CDR2 SNEGSKA (reference sequence). The CDR3 is made up of 14 amino acids. V was trimmed by 1 base and J by 6 bases, leaving 12 bases between them. The chain's CDR3 is CSARAFYEAGELFF. DNA of the CDR3: TGCAGTGCTAGAGCGTTTTACGAGGCCGGGGAGCTGTTTTTT.

The CDR3 DNA sequence: TGCAGTGCTAGGCGCTCCGGGACATCCAGGAGCTCCTATAATTCACCCCTCCACTTT. Translating gives CSARRSGTSRSSYNSPLHF. The chain carries TRBV20-1 and TRBJ1-6, with TRBD1 as a possible D gene (6 bases). Germline CDR1 and CDR2: DFQATT and SNEGSKA (reference sequence). The germline V and J ends were trimmed by 3 bases and 0 bases, with 21 bases remaining between them. CDR3 length equals 19 residues.

The J gene is TRBJ2-5, the V gene TRBV7-9; D may be TRBD1 (5 bases). In germline, CDR1 is SEHNR, CDR2 FQNEAQ (reference sequence). V lost 3 bases, J lost 5 bases, and 13 bases lay in between. CDR3 size: 14 residues. CDR3 protein: CASSLAGNYETQYF. CDR3 nucleotide sequence: TGTGCCAGCAGCTTGGCAGGGAATTACGAGACCCAGTACTTC.